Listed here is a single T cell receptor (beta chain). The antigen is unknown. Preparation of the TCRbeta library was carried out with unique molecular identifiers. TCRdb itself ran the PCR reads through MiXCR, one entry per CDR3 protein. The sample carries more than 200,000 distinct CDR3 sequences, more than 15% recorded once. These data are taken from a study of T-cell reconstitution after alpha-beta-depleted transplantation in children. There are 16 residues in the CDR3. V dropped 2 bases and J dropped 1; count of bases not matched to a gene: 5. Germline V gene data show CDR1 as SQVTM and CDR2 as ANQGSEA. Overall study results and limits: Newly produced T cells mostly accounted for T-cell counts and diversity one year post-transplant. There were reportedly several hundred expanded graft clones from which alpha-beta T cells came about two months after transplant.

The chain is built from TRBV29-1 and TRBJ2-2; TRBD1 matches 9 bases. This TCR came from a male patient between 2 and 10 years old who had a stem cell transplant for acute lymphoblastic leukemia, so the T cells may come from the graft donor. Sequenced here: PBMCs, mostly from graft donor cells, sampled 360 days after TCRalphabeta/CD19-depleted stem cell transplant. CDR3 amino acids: CSVERPTGGNTGELFF. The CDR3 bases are TGCAGCGTTGAAAGGCCGACAGGGGGGAACACCGGGGAGCTGTTTTTT.